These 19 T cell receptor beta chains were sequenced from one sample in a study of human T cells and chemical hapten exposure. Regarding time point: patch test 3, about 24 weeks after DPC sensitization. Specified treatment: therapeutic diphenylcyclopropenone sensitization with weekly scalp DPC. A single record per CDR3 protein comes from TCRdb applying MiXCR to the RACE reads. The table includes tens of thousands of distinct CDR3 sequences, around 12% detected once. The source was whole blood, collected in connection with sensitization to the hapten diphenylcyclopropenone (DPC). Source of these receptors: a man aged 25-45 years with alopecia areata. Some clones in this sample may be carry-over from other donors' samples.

In DNA form, the CDR3 reads TGCGCCAGCAGCCAAGGTGGGGTGAGGACTGAAGCTTTCTTT. It is translated as CASSQGGVRTEAFF. This chain links TRBV4-1 with TRBJ1-1; D gene unclear. Germline V gene lookup returns CDR1 MGHRA and CDR2 YSYEKL. The CDR3 has 14 residues. V lost 1 base, J lost 5 bases, and 11 bases lay in between.

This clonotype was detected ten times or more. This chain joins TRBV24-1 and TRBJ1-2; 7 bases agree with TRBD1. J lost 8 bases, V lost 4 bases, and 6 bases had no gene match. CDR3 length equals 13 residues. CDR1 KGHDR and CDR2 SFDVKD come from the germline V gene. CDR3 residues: CATSDTDRIGYTF. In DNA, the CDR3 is TGTGCCACCAGTGACACGGACAGGATCGGCTACACCTTC.

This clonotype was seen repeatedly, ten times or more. The CDR3 sequence: CASSPRTGGSRTGELFF. Written as DNA, the CDR3 is TGTGCCAGCAGTCCCCGGACAGGGGGCTCGAGGACCGGGGAGCTGTTTTTT. The genes are TRBV12-3 or TRBV12-4 and TRBJ2-2; TRBD1 agrees at 11 bases. The CDR3 loop spans 17 amino acids. V shed 5 bases and J 5 bases; nucleotides not matched to a gene: 10.

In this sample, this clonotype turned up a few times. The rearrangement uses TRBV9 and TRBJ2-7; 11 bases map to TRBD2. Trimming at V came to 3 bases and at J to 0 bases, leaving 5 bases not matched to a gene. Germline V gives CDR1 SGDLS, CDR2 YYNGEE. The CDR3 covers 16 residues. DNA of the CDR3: TGTGCCAGCAGCGAGACTAGCGGGGAGTTCTCCTACGAGCAGTACTTC. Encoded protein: CASSETSGEFSYEQYF.

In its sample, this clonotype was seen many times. The CDR3 DNA sequence: TGTGCCAGCAGTTTGGACAGGGTGGCTAATGAAAAACTGTTTTTT. Translating gives CASSLDRVANEKLFF. The gene calls are TRBV28 and TRBJ1-4; 8 positions match TRBD1. CDR1 is MDHEN and CDR2 is SYDVKM in the germline V gene. The CDR3 runs to 15 residues. V was pared by 3 bases and J by 3 bases, with 3 bases of the junction left unmatched. Full variable domain (outside the CDR3, taken from reference TRBV28 and TRBJ1-4): DVKVTQSSRYLVKRTGEKVFLECVQDMDHENMFWYRQDPGLGLRLIYFSYDVKMKEKGDIPEGYSVSREKKERFSLILESASTNQTSMYLCASSLDRVANEKLFFGSGTQLSVL.

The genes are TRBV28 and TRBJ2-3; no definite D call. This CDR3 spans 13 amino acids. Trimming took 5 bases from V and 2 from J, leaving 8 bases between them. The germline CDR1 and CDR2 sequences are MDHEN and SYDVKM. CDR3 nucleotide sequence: TGTGCCAGCAGTACTACAGACACAGATACGCAGTATTTT. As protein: CASSTTDTDTQYF. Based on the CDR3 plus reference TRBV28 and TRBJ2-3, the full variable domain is DVKVTQSSRYLVKRTGEKVFLECVQDMDHENMFWYRQDPGLGLRLIYFSYDVKMKEKGDIPEGYSVSREKKERFSLILESASTNQTSMYLCASSTTDTDTQYFGPGTRLTVL.

The CDR3 spells CASTPKGDPRQETQYF. The CDR3 bases are TGTGCCAGCACCCCTAAGGGTGACCCCAGGCAAGAGACCCAGTACTTC. V is TRBV9 and J is TRBJ2-5; D unclear. Germline values: CDR1 SGDLS, CDR2 YYNGEE. Deletions cut 6 bases from V and 2 bases from J, with 20 bases between. The CDR3 runs to 16 residues.

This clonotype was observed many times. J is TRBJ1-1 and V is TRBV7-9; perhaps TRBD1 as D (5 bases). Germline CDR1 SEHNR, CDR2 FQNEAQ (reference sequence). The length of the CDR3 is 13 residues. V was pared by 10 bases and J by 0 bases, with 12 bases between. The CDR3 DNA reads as TGTGCCATTACGGGACGGATGAACACTGAAGCTTTCTTT. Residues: CAITGRMNTEAFF. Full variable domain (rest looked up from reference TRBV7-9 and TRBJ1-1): DTGVSQNPRHKITKRGQNVTFRCDPISEHNRLYWYRQTLGQGPEFLTYFQNEAQLEKSRLLSDRFSAERPKGSFSTLEIQRTEQGDSAMYLCAITGRMNTEAFFGQGTRLTVV.

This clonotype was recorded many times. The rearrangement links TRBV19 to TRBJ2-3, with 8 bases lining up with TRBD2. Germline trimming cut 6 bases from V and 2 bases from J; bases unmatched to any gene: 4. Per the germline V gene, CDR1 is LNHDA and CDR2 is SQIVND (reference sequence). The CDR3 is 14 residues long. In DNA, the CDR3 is TGTGCCAGTAGCCCGACTAGCGTCACAGATACGCAGTATTTT. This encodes CASSPTSVTDTQYF.

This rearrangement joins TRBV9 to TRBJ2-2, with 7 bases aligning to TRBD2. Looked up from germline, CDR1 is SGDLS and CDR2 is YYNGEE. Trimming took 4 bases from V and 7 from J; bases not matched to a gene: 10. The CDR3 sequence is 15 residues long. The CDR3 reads CASSSRAGGSGELFF. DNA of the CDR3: TGTGCCAGCAGCTCCCGTGCTGGCGGGAGCGGGGAGCTGTTTTTT. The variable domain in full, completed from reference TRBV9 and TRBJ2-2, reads DSGVTQTPKHLITATGQRVTLRCSPRSGDLSVYWYQQSLDQGLQFLIQYYNGEERAKGNILERFSAQQFPDLHSELNLSSLELGDSALYFCASSSRAGGSGELFFGEGSRLTVL.

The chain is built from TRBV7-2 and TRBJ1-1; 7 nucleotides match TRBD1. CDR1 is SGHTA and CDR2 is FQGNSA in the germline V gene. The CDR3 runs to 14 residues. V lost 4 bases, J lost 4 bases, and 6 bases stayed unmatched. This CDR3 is CASSSRQGVTEAFF. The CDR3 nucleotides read TGTGCCAGCAGCTCGAGGCAGGGGGTCACTGAAGCTTTCTTT.

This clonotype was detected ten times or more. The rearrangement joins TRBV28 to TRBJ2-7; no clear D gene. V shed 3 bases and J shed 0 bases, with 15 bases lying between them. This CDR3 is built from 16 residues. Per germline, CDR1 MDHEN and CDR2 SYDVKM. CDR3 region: CASSFMSDSHSYEQYF. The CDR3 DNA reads TGTGCCAGCAGTTTTATGTCTGACTCCCACTCCTACGAGCAGTACTTC.

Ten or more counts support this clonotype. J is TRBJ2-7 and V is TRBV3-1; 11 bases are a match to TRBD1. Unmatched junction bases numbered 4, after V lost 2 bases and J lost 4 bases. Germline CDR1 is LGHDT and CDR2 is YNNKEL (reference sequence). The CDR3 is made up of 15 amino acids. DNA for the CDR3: TGTGCCAGCAGCCAACCCGGGACAGGGGGATACGAGCAGTACTTC. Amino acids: CASSQPGTGGYEQYF.

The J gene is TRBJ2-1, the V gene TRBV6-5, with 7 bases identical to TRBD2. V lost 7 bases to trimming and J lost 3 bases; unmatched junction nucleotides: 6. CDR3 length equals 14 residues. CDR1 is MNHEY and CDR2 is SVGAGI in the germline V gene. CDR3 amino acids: CASTNGGFYNEQFF. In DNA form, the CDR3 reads TGTGCCAGCACCAACGGGGGGTTCTACAATGAGCAGTTCTTC.

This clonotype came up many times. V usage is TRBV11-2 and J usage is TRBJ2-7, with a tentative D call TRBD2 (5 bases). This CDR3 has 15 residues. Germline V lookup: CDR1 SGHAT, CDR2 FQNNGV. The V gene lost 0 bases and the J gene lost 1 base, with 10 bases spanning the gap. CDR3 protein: CASSLDLGISYEQYF. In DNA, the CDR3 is TGTGCCAGCAGCTTAGATCTCGGGATTTCCTACGAGCAGTACTTC. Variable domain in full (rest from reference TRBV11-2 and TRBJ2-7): EAGVAQSPRYKIIEKRQSVAFWCNPISGHATLYWYQQILGQGPKLLIQFQNNGVVDDSQLPKDRFSAERLKGVDSTLKIQPAKLEDSAVYLCASSLDLGISYEQYFGPGTRLTVT.

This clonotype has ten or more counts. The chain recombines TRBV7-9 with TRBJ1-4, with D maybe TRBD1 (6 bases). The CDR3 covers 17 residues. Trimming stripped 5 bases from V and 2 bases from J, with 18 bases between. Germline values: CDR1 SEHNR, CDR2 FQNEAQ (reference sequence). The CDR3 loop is CASSPIQGGWTNEKLFF. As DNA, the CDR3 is TGTGCCAGCAGCCCGATACAGGGAGGGTGGACTAATGAAAAACTGTTTTTT.

The CDR3 DNA reads TGCGCCAGCAGCTTCGAATCGGGGGGCTATGGCTACACCTTC. It is translated as CASSFESGGYGYTF. The J gene is TRBJ1-2, the V gene TRBV5-1; D might be TRBD1 (5 bases). V dropped 2 bases and J dropped 4 bases, with 12 bases sitting between them. The CDR3 has 14 residues. CDR1 is SGHRS, CDR2 YFSETQ, per germline. Combining the CDR3 with reference TRBV5-1 and TRBJ1-2 gives the whole variable domain KAGVTQTPRYLIKTRGQQVTLSCSPISGHRSVSWYQQTPGQGLQFLFEYFSETQRNKGNFPGRFSGRQFSNSRSEMNVSTLELGDSALYLCASSFESGGYGYTFGSGTRLTVV.

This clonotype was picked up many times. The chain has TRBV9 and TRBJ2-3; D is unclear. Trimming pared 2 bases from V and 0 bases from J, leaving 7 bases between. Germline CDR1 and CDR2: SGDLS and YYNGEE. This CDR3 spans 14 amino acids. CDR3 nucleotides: TGTGCCAGCAGCGTCGACGGGAGCACAGATACGCAGTATTTT. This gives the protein CASSVDGSTDTQYF.

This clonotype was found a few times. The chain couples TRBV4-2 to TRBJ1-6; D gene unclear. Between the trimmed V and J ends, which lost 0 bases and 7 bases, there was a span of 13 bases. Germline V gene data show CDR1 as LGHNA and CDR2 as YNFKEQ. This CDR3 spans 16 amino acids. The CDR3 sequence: CASSQEMAADNSPLHF. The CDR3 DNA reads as TGTGCCAGCAGCCAAGAGATGGCAGCGGACAATTCACCCCTCCACTTT.